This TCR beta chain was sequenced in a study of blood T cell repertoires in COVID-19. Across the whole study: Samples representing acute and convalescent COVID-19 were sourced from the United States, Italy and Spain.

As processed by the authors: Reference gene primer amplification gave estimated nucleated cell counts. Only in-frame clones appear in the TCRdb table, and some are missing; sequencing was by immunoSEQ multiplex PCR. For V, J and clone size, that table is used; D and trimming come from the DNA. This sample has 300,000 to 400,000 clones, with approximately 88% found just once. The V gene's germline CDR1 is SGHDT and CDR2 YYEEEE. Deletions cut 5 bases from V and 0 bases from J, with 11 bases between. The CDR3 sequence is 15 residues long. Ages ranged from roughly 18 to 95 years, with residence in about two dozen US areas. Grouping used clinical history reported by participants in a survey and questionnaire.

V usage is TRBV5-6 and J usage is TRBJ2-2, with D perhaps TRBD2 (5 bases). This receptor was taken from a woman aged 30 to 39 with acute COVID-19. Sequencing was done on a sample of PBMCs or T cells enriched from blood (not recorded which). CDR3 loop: CASRQAGANTGELFF. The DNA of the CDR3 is TGTGCCAGCAGGCAAGCCGGGGCGAACACCGGGGAGCTGTTTTTT.